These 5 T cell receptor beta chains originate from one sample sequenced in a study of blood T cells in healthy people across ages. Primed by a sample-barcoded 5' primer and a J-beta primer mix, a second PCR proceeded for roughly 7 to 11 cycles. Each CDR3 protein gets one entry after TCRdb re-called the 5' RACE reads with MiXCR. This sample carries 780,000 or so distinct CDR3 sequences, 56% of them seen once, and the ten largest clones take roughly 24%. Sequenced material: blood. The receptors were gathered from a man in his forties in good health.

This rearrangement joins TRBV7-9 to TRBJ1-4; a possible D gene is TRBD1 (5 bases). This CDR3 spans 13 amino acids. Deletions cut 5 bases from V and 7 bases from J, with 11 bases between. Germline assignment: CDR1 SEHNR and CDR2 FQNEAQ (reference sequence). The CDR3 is CASSIGQSEKLFF. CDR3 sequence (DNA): TGTGCCAGCAGCATTGGACAAAGTGAAAAACTGTTTTTT.

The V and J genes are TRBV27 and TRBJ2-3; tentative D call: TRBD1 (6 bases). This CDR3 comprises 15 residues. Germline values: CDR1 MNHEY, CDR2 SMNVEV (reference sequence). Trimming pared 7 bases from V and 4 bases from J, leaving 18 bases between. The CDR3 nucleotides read TGTGCCAGCAACCCCTTTGAGGGGGTCTCAGATACGCAGTATTTT. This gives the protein CASNPFEGVSDTQYF.

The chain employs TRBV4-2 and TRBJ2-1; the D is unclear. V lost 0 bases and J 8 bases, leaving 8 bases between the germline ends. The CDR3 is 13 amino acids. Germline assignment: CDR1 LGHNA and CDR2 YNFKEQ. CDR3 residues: CASSQDRNYEQFF. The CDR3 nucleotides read TGTGCCAGCAGCCAAGATCGGAACTATGAGCAGTTCTTC.

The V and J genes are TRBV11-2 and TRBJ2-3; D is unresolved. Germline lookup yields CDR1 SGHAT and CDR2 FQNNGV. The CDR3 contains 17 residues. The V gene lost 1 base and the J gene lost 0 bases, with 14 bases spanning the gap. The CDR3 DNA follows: TGTGCCAGCAGCTTAGTGGCAGGTTCCCTTAGCACAGATACGCAGTATTTT. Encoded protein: CASSLVAGSLSTDTQYF.

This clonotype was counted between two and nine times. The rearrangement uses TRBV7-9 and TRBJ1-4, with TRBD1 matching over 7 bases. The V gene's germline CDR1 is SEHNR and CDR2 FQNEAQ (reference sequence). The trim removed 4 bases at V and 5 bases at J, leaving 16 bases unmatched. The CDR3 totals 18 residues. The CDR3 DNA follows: TGTGCCAGCAGCTCACCTCCCGACCTGGGACAGACGAATGAAAAACTGTTTTTT. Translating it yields CASSSPPDLGQTNEKLFF.